These 23 T cell receptor beta chains were all obtained from the same sample, sequenced in a study of OX40 agonist ivuxolimab in advanced cancers. Data came from immunoSEQ multiplex PCR; TCRdb stores just in-frame clones and leaves some out. The sample lists about 17,000 clones; about nine tenths were seen once. Material: CD4+ or CD8+ T cells sorted from blood, obtained in a trial of the OX40 agonist ivuxolimab. Receptors were obtained from an adult with an advanced solid tumor such as melanoma, head and neck, liver or kidney cancer.

The chain links TRBV7-2 to TRBJ2-2; no clear D gene. The CDR3 length is 13 residues. CDR1 and CDR2 from the germline V gene are SGHTA and FQGNSA. V gave up 1 base and J gave up 6 bases, with 6 bases separating them. CDR3 DNA: TGTGCCAGCAGCTTAGGATGGGCCGGGGAGCTGTTTTTT. Translation gives CASSLGWAGELFF.

This chain uses TRBV7-3 with TRBJ2-3; the match to TRBD2 covers 13 bases. CDR1 is SGHTA and CDR2 is FQGTGA in the germline V gene. The CDR3 covers 16 residues. J lost 0 bases, V lost 4 bases, and 1 base had no gene match. The CDR3 DNA sequence: TGTGCCAGCAGCTCACTAGCGGGGGGGAGCACAGATACGCAGTATTTT. It translates to CASSSLAGGSTDTQYF.

The CDR3 loop reads CASSVSSYEQYF. The CDR3 DNA follows: TGTGCCAGCAGCGTCTCCTCCTACGAGCAGTACTTC. The gene calls are TRBV5-6 and TRBJ2-7; D is unresolved. The CDR3 has 12 amino acids. The V and J ends lost 4 bases and 0 bases respectively, with 5 bases between them. CDR1 and CDR2 from the germline V gene are SGHDT and YYEEEE.

CDR3 coding DNA: TGTGCCAGCAGCGTCCATATCCGGGACACGGCTCCGAACACCGGGGAGCTGTTTTTT. It codes for CASSVHIRDTAPNTGELFF. The V and J genes are TRBV9 and TRBJ2-2; TRBD1 is a possible D gene (6 bases). The CDR3 runs 19 residues. Trimming removed 2 bases from V and 0 bases from J, with 20 bases in between. Looked up from germline, CDR1 is SGDLS and CDR2 is YYNGEE.

This clone was counted a single time. The genes are TRBV28 and TRBJ1-1; 8 bases are a match to TRBD1. CDR1 is MDHEN, CDR2 SYDVKM, per germline. Trimming cost V 7 bases and J 1 base; bases outside gene matches: 2. The CDR3 is 13 amino acids. The CDR3 loop is CASTGQGNTEAFF. CDR3 nucleotide sequence: TGTGCCAGCACCGGACAGGGGAACACTGAAGCTTTCTTT.

The chain recombines TRBV28 with TRBJ1-1; no clear D. The V gene lost 3 bases and the J gene lost 1 base, with 3 bases spanning the gap. The length of the CDR3 is 12 residues. CDR1 and CDR2 (germline): MDHEN, SYDVKM. The DNA of the CDR3 is TGTGCCAGCAGTTTGGCGAACACTGAAGCTTTCTTT. Its translation: CASSLANTEAFF.

This clone showed up just once. The chain combines TRBV5-6 with TRBJ1-4; no clear D. This CDR3 spans 15 amino acids. V lost 3 bases, J lost 4 bases, and 13 bases lay in between. Per germline, CDR1 SGHDT and CDR2 YYEEEE. DNA of the CDR3: TGTGCCAGCAGCTCCATCAGAACCTATAATGAAAAACTGTTTTTT. This gives the protein CASSSIRTYNEKLFF.

This clone was seen only a few times. The V gene is TRBV5-6, the J gene TRBJ1-1; 7 nucleotides agree with TRBD1. CDR3 length: 14 amino acids. Trimming at V came to 4 bases and at J to 1 base, leaving 4 bases not matched to a gene. CDR1 and CDR2 (germline): SGHDT, YYEEEE. The CDR3 DNA is TGTGCCAGCAGCCTGGGACAGACGAACACTGAAGCTTTCTTT. Amino acid sequence: CASSLGQTNTEAFF.

This clone was seen a few times. The chain combines TRBV11-3 with TRBJ2-1, with 11 positions matching TRBD2. Germline values: CDR1 SGHNT, CDR2 YENEEA. The CDR3 is 15 amino acids. Trimming removed 5 bases from V and 4 bases from J; junction bases left unmatched: 4. CDR3 DNA sequence: TGTGCCAGCAGCCCCGCTAGCGGGAGGTACAATGAGCAGTTCTTC. Its protein product is CASSPASGRYNEQFF. Complete variable domain (other parts from reference TRBV11-3 and TRBJ2-1): EAGVVQSPRYKIIEKKQPVAFWCNPISGHNTLYWYLQNLGQGPELLIRYENEEAVDDSQLPKDRFSAERLKGVDSTLKIQPAELGDSAVYLCASSPASGRYNEQFFGPGTRLTVL.

The rearrangement uses TRBV9 and TRBJ1-3, with a tentative D call TRBD1 (5 bases). The V end was cut by 4 bases, the J end by 0 bases, with 14 bases between. The CDR3 totals 16 residues. In germline, CDR1 is SGDLS, CDR2 YYNGEE. CDR3 in amino acids: CASSPQTESSGNTIYF. The CDR3 nucleotides read TGTGCCAGCAGCCCCCAGACAGAAAGCTCTGGAAACACCATATATTTT.

On this clone: Additional DNA sequences in this sample encode the identical CDR3. The chain couples TRBV5-5 to TRBJ2-7; no clear D. Looked up from germline, CDR1 is SGHKS and CDR2 is YYEKEE (reference sequence). The CDR3 is 11 residues long. Trimming stripped 2 bases from V and 6 bases from J, with 6 bases between. The CDR3 nucleotides read TGTGCCAGCAGCTTCGGCGGCGAGCAGTACTTC. This encodes CASSFGGEQYF.

This clone was counted only a few times. This chain links TRBV4-2 with TRBJ2-3; possible D gene TRBD2, 5 bases. Per germline, CDR1 LGHNA and CDR2 YNFKEQ. CDR3 size: 13 residues. Trimming pared 4 bases from V and 4 bases from J, leaving 9 bases between. The CDR3 DNA sequence: TGTGCCAGCAGCCTTCTCGGGGCAGATACGCAGTATTTT. Its protein is CASSLLGADTQYF.

This rearrangement joins TRBV7-2 to TRBJ1-2, with no clear D. The CDR3 contains 14 residues. Germline V gene sequence: CDR1 SGHTA, CDR2 FQGNSA. Trimming removed 5 bases at V and 0 bases at J, with 10 bases between. CDR3 in amino acids: CASSPLTANYGYTF. The CDR3 bases are TGTGCCAGCAGCCCCCTTACAGCTAACTATGGCTACACCTTC.

This sequence joins TRBV7-6 and TRBJ2-1; 11 bases align to TRBD2. The CDR3 has 14 residues. After removal of 5 bases from V and 7 bases from J, the junction contained 4 bases not matched to a gene. Germline V gene sequence: CDR1 SGHVS, CDR2 FNYEAQ. CDR3: CASSPRLAGNEQFF. CDR3 in DNA: TGTGCCAGCAGCCCCCGACTAGCGGGAAATGAGCAGTTCTTC.

This chain uses TRBV7-9 with TRBJ2-1; 8 nucleotides align to TRBD1. The CDR3 contains 15 residues. With V trimmed by 0 bases and J by 4 bases, 2 bases remained unmatched. Germline CDR1 reads SEHNR; CDR2 reads FQNEAQ (reference sequence). Here the CDR3 reads CASSLARGPYNEQFF. CDR3 nucleotide sequence: TGTGCCAGCAGCTTAGCCAGGGGGCCTTACAATGAGCAGTTCTTC.

This clone has just one count. This chain links TRBV19 with TRBJ2-7, with D hard to call. The V gene lost 3 bases and the J gene lost 3 bases, with 9 bases spanning the gap. This CDR3 is 13 amino acids long. Germline CDR1 reads LNHDA; CDR2 reads SQIVND (reference sequence). In DNA form, the CDR3 reads TGTGCCAGTAGTATTTCCGGCATCTACGAGCAGTACTTC. It is translated as CASSISGIYEQYF.

The CDR3 spells CASSQDAALRPQHF. The CDR3 DNA reads as TGCGCCAGCAGCCAAGATGCCGCCCTAAGGCCCCAGCATTTT. The chain combines TRBV4-3 with TRBJ1-5; D uncertain. Trimming took 0 bases from V and 9 from J, leaving 12 bases between them. Germline lookup yields CDR1 LGHNA and CDR2 YSLEER. CDR3 size: 14 residues.

The chain links TRBV7-9 to TRBJ2-3; perhaps TRBD2 as D (6 bases). This CDR3 has 17 amino acids. Germline V gene lookup returns CDR1 SEHNR and CDR2 FQNEAQ (reference sequence). V was shortened by 5 bases and J by 0 bases, with 18 bases between the two germline ends. The CDR3: CASSPPYLATSTDTQYF. CDR3 DNA sequence: TGTGCCAGCAGCCCACCCTACCTAGCGACTAGCACAGATACGCAGTATTTT.

Worth noting for this clone: A read error may produce the germline difference seen at one junction end. The V call is TRBV7-7, the J call TRBJ1-3, with D possibly matching TRBD1 (5 bases). The germline CDR1 and CDR2 sequences are SSHAT and FNYEAQ (reference sequence). CDR3 length: 12 residues. The CDR3 DNA sequence: TGTGCTAGCAGCTTAGACAGATACACCATATATTTT. It encodes CASSLDRYTIYF.

The rearrangement joins TRBV5-8 to TRBJ2-3; perhaps D is TRBD1 or TRBD2 (6 bases each). Trimming removed 6 bases from V and 1 base from J, with 15 bases in between. Germline CDR1 SGHTS, CDR2 YDEGEE. CDR3 length: 15 residues. The CDR3 spells CASTLGGTGTDTQYF. Written as DNA, the CDR3 is TGTGCCAGCACCCTAGGGGGGACGGGCACAGATACGCAGTATTTT.

The gene calls are TRBV7-3 and TRBJ2-3, with 10 bases matching TRBD2. V lost 1 base to trimming and J lost 5 bases; unmatched junction nucleotides: 9. This CDR3 comprises 17 residues. Per the germline V gene, CDR1 is SGHTA and CDR2 is FQGTGA. In nucleotides, the CDR3 is TGTGCCAGCAGCTTAAGGTCAAGCGGGAGGGCCATAGATACGCAGTATTTT. Translating it yields CASSLRSSGRAIDTQYF.

V gene TRBV6-1 combines with J gene TRBJ2-1; D not certain. This CDR3 contains 12 residues. Germline V gene sequence: CDR1 MNHNS, CDR2 SASEGT. V was cut by 8 bases and J by 0 bases, with 5 bases left in between. CDR3 nucleotides: TGTGCCAGCCCAAACTCCTACAATGAGCAGTTCTTC. Protein product: CASPNSYNEQFF.

The V and J genes are TRBV4-3 and TRBJ2-5; 8 bases align to TRBD1. The DNA end is a closer match to TRBJ2-7, so the J assignment may be wrong. In germline, CDR1 is LGHNA, CDR2 YSLEER. The CDR3 runs 14 residues. The CDR3 region is CASSPGTGYYEQYF. CDR3 bases: TGCGCCAGCAGCCCCGGGACAGGATACTACGAGCAGTACTTC.